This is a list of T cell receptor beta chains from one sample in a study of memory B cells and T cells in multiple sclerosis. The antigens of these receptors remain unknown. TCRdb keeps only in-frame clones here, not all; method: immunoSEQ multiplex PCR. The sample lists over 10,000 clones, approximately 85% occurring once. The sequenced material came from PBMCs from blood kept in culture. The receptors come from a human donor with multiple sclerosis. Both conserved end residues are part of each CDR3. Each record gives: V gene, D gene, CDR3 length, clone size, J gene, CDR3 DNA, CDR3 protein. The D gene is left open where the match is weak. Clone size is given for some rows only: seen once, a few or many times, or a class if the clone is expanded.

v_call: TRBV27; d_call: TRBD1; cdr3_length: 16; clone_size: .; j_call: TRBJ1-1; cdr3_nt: TGTGCCAGCAGTTTAGGGTGGGGGACAGGGGAGACTGAAGCTTTCTTT; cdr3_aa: CASSLGWGTGETEAFF
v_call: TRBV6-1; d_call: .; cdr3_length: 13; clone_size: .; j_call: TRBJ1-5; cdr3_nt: TGTGCCAGCAGTGAGGGCGGGAATCAGCCCCAGCATTTT; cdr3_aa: CASSEGGNQPQHF
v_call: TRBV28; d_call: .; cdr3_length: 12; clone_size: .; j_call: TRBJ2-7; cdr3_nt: TGTGCCAGCAGTTTAACAGGAGGTGAGCAGTACTTC; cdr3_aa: CASSLTGGEQYF
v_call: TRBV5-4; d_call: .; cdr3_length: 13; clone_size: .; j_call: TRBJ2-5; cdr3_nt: TGTGCCAGCAGCACAGACACCACGGGGACCCAGTACTTC; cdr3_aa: CASSTDTTGTQYF
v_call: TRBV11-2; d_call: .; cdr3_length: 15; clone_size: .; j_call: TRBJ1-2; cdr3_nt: TGTGCCAGCAGCACAGACTCAAGTCTAAACTATGGCTACACCTTC; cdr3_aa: CASSTDSSLNYGYTF
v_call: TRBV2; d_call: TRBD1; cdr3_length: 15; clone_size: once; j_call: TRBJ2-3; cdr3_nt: TGTGCCAGCAGGAGGGAAACAGGGGGCGCAAATACGCAGTATTTT; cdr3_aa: CASRRETGGANTQYF
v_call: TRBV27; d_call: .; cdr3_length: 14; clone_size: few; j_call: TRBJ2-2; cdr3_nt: TGTGCCAGCAGTCCCACCCAGGGAGCCGGGGAGCTGTTTTTT; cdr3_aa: CASSPTQGAGELFF
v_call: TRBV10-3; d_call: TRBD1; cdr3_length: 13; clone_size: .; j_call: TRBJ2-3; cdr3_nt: TGTGCCATCGGACAGGGCGGCACAGATACGCAGTATTTT; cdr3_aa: CAIGQGGTDTQYF
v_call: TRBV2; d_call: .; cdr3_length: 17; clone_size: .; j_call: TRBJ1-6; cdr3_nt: TGTGCCAGCAGTGCCAGGTCAGGGGAGGTGGCGGATTCACCCCTCCACTTT; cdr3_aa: CASSARSGEVADSPLHF
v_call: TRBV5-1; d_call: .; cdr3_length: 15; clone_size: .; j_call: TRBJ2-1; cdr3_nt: TGCGCCAGCAGCCTCCGGGACCCCTCCTACAATGAGCAGTTCTTC; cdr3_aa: CASSLRDPSYNEQFF
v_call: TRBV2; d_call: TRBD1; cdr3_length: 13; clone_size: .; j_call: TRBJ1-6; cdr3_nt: TGTGCCAGGAGACAGGGGGTTGATTCACCCCTCCACTTT; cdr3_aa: CARRQGVDSPLHF
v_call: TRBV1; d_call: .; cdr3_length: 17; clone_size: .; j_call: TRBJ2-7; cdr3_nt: TGCACCAGCAGCCAAGCAATCCTCGGACCCGGTTCCTACGAGCAGTACTTC; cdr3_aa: CTSSQAILGPGSYEQYF